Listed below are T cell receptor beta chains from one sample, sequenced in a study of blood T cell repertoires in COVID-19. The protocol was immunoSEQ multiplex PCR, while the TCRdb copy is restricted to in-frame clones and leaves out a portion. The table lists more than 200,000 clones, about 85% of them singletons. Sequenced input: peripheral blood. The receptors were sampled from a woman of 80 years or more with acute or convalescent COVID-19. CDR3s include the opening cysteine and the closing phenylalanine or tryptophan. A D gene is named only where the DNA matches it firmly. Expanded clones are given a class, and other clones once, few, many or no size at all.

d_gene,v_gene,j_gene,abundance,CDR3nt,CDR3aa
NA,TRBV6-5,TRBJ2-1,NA,TGTGCCAGCAGGCGGGACAGCCATAGGCAGTTCTTC,CASRRDSHRQFF
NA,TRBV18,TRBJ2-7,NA,TGTGCCAGCTCGCCGGGCGGGGGCGAGTTGGAGCAGTACTTC,CASSPGGGELEQYF
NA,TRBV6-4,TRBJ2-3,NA,TGTGCCAGCAGTGACCGGTTAACAGATACGCAGTATTTT,CASSDRLTDTQYF
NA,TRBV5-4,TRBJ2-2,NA,TGTGCCAGCAGCTGGGGGGTGGACACCGGGGAGCTGTTTTTT,CASSWGVDTGELFF
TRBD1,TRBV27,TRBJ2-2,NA,TGTGCCAGCAGTTTAAGGGGGCGCGGCACCGGGGAGCTGTTTTTT,CASSLRGRGTGELFF
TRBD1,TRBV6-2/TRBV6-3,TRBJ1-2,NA,TGTGCCAGCAGTACCCCGCATCAGGGGACAGGCTATGGCTACACCTTC,CASSTPHQGTGYGYTF
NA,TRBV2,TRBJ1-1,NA,TGTGCCAGCAGTGAAGCCAGGGGCACTGAAGCTTTCTTT,CASSEARGTEAFF
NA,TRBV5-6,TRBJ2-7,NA,TGTGCCAGCACCCGGCCCGGGTTAAGTTTGGACGAGCAGTACTTC,CASTRPGLSLDEQYF
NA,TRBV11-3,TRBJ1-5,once,TGTGCCAGCAGCTTAGATGGGCAGGGGCGGTTCTATCAGCCCCAGCATTTT,CASSLDGQGRFYQPQHF
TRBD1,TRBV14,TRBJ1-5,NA,TGTGCCAGCAGCCAAGAGGGGGCGGGACAGGTTTATAGCAATCAGCCCCAGCATTTT,CASSQEGAGQVYSNQPQHF
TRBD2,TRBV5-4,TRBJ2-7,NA,TGTGCCAGCAGCTTGGATGGGGGACTAGCGACCTACGAGCAGTACTTC,CASSLDGGLATYEQYF
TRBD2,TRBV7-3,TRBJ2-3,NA,TGTGCCAGCAGTCCGAGCGGGGTTCGCACAGATACGCAGTATTTT,CASSPSGVRTDTQYF
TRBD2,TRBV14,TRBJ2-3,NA,TGTGCCAGCAGCCAAGTAGATCGGGGGGGCCCAGATACGCAGTATTTT,CASSQVDRGGPDTQYF
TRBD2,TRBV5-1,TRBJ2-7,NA,TGCGCCAGCAGCCAGGGACTAGCGGGAGGGCCGGACGAGCAGTACTTC,CASSQGLAGGPDEQYF
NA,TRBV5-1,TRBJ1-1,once,TGCGCCAGCAGCTTGGCCGGGGGTGTGAACACTGAAGCTTTCTTT,CASSLAGGVNTEAFF
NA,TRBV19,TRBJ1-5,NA,TGTGCCAGTAGTATGATCGACAAGGGGAGCAATCAGCCCCAGCATTTT,CASSMIDKGSNQPQHF
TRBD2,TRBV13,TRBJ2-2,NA,TGTGCCAGCAGCTCTAGGACTAGCGGGATCGCCGGGGAGCTGTTTTTT,CASSSRTSGIAGELFF
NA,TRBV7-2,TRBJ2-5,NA,TGTGCCAGCAGCTTAGGAACAGGGCGACAAGAGACCCAGTACTTC,CASSLGTGRQETQYF
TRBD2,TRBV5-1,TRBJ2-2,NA,TGCGCCAGCAGCTCTTTAGCGGGAACGAACACCGGGGAGCTGTTTTTT,CASSSLAGTNTGELFF
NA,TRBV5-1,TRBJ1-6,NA,TGCGCCAGCAGCACGGGGGGGAATTCACCCCTCCACTTT,CASSTGGNSPLHF
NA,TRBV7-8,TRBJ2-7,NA,TGTGCCAGCAGCTTAGCGCTTAGCGGCTTGCTCCCCTACGAGCAGTACTTC,CASSLALSGLLPYEQYF
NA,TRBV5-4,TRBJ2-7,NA,TGTGCCAGCAGCTCCTCAACTAGCACCGAGCAGTACTTC,CASSSSTSTEQYF
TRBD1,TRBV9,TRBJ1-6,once,TGTGCCAGCAGCGTATCAGGGACAGGGAACTCACCCCTCCACTTT,CASSVSGTGNSPLHF
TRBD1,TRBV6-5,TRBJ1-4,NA,TGTGCCAGCAGTCGGAGCCAGGGGGCTAGAGAAAAACTGTTTTTT,CASSRSQGAREKLFF
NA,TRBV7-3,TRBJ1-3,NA,TGTGCCAGCAGCCCTAACGGACAGATCTCTGGAAACACCATATATTTT,CASSPNGQISGNTIYF
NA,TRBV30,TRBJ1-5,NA,TGTGCCTGGAGTTTGGGGGGTAATAGCAATCAGCCCCAGCATTTT,CAWSLGGNSNQPQHF
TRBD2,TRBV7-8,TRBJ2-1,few,TGTGCCAGCAGCTCGCGGAGACTAGCGGACAATGAGCAGTTCTTC,CASSSRRLADNEQFF
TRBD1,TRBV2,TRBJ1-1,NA,TGTGCCAGCAGTGAATTAACAGGGGGCGCGACTGAAGCTTTCTTT,CASSELTGGATEAFF
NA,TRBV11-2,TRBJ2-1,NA,TGTGCCAGCAGCTTAGATAAGGCTAGGGGGAATGAGCAGTTCTTC,CASSLDKARGNEQFF
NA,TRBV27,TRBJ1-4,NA,TGTGCCAGCAGTTTAAGGGGCGACCCTAATGAAAAACTGTTTTTT,CASSLRGDPNEKLFF
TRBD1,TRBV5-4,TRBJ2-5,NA,TGTGCCAGCAGTGATACAGGGGGAGAGACCCAGTACTTC,CASSDTGGETQYF
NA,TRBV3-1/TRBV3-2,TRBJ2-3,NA,TGTGCCAGCAGCCCTCGGGGAGGTACGCAGTATTTT,CASSPRGGTQYF
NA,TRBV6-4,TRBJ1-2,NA,TGTGCCAGCAGTGACTCAGGCGGATTCGTGTACACCTTC,CASSDSGGFVYTF
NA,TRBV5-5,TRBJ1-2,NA,TGTGCCAGCAGCCCAAGAACAGGGTATGGCTACACCTTC,CASSPRTGYGYTF
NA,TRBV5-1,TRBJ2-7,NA,TGCGCCAGCAGTGCAGGGGTTTACGAGCAGTACTTC,CASSAGVYEQYF
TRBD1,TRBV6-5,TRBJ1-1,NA,TGTGCCAGCAGTTACTACAGGGGGGGAAGGACTGAAGCTTTCTTT,CASSYYRGGRTEAFF
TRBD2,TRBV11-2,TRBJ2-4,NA,TGTGCCAGCAGCCGGGGACTAGCGGGAGCCGAACTAGCCAAAAACATTCAGTACTTC,CASSRGLAGAELAKNIQYF
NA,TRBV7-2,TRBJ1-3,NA,TGTGCCAGCAGCTTAGCGGGACAAGCAGGTGGAAACACCATATATTTT,CASSLAGQAGGNTIYF
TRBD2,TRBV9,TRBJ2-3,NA,TGTGCCAGCAGCGTAGTTGCTAGCGGCTTCACAGATACGCAGTATTTT,CASSVVASGFTDTQYF
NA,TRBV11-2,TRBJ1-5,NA,TGTGCCAGCAGCTTAGGTGGGGGGGGTGGCAATCAGCCCCAGCATTTT,CASSLGGGGGNQPQHF
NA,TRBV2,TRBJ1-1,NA,TGTGCCAGCAGTGAAACTACGGGGACTGAAGCTTTCTTT,CASSETTGTEAFF
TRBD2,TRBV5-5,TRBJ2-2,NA,TGTGCCAGCAGCTTGGATGGGGGGGAAACCGGGGAGCTGTTTTTT,CASSLDGGETGELFF
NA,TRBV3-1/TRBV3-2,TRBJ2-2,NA,TGTGCCAGCAGCCTCCAGGTGGCCGCCGGGGAGCTGTTTTTT,CASSLQVAAGELFF
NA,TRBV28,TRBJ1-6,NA,TGTGCCAGCAGCCCGAACGAGGTCTCCCTCCACTTT,CASSPNEVSLHF
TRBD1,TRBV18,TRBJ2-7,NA,TGTGCCAGCTCACCACCTCTGGGACAGACCTACGAGCAGTACTTC,CASSPPLGQTYEQYF
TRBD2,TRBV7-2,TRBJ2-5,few,TGTGCCAGCAGCTTAAACGTTTTCGGGGGGGGCCTGGAGACCCAGTACTTC,CASSLNVFGGGLETQYF
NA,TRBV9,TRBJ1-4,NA,TGTGCCAGCAGCGTAGGTCCAGATTGGGAAAAACTGTTTTTT,CASSVGPDWEKLFF
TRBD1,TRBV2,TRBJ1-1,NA,TGTGCCAGCAGGGCCGGGACAGGGAATGAGGGGACTGAAGCTTTCTTT,CASRAGTGNEGTEAFF
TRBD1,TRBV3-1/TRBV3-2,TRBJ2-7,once,TGTGCCAGCAGTCGGGACAGGGTCTCCTACGAGCAGTACTTC,CASSRDRVSYEQYF